The entry below describes one TCR beta chain. The sample holds other DNA sequences that translate to the same CDR3. This sample is drawn from a study of cytomegalovirus exposure and HLA in healthy donors. Primers for the PCR totalled 60 Vbeta and 13 Jbeta. Data came from immunoSEQ multiplex PCR; TCRdb stores just in-frame clones and leaves some out. The table includes about 140,000 clones, about four fifths detected once. V lost 6 bases, J lost 4 bases, and 12 bases stayed unmatched. The CDR3 covers 18 residues. The V gene's germline CDR1 is MGHDK and CDR2 SYGVNS. The clonotype comes from a middle-aged man in good health and CMV-seropositive. The specimen was PBMCs. The chain joins TRBV25-1 to TRBJ2-1, with 13 bases fitting TRBD2. CDR3 nucleotide sequence: TGTGCCAGCAGGGGACTAGCGGGAAGCTCGAGGTCGTACAATGAGCAGTTCTTC. It encodes CASRGLAGSSRSYNEQFF.